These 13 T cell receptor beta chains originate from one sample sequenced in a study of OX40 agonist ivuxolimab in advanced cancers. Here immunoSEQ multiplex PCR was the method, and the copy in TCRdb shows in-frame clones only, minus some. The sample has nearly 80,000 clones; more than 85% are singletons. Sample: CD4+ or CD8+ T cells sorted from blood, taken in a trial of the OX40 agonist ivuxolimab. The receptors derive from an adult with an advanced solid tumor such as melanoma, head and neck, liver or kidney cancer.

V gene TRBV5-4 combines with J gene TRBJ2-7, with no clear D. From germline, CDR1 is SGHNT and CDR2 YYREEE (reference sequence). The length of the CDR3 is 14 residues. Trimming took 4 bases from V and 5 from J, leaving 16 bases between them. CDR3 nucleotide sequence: TGTGCCAGCAGCCTGAGTGTGCGGAGCGACGAGCAGTACTTC. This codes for CASSLSVRSDEQYF.

CDR3: CASSSGRTVNYGYTF. The CDR3 DNA follows: TGTGCCAGCAGCTCGGGGAGGACGGTTAACTATGGCTACACCTTC. The chain joins TRBV5-4 to TRBJ1-2; D is uncertain. The CDR3 runs to 15 residues. The germline V and J ends were trimmed by 3 bases and 1 base, with 13 bases remaining between them. In germline, CDR1 is SGHNT, CDR2 YYREEE (reference sequence).

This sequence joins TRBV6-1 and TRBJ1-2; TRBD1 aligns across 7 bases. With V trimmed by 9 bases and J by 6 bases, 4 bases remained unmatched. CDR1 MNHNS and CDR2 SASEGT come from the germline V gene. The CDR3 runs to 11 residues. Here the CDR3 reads CARKTGHGYTF. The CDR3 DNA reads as TGTGCCAGGAAGACAGGGCATGGCTACACCTTC.

The CDR3 loop reads CASSDRGSGIQYF. DNA of the CDR3: TGCGCCAGCAGTGACAGGGGGTCAGGCATTCAGTACTTC. V is TRBV10-2 and J is TRBJ2-4; 7 bases are a match to TRBD1. This CDR3 has 13 amino acids. V was pared by 3 bases and J by 9 bases, with 5 bases of the junction left unmatched. The V gene's germline CDR1 is WSHSY and CDR2 SAAADI.

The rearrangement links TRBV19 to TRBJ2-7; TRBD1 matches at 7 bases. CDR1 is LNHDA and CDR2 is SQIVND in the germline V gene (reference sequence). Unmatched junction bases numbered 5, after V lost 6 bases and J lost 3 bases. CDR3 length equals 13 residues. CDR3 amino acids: CASSGDRNYEQYF. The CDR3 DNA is TGTGCCAGTAGCGGGGACAGAAACTACGAGCAGTACTTC.

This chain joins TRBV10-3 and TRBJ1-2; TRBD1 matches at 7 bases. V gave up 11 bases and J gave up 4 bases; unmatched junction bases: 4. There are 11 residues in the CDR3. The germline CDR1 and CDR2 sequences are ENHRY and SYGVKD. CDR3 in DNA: TGTGCCTCTCAGGGGGTCTATGGCTACACCTTC. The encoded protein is CASQGVYGYTF.

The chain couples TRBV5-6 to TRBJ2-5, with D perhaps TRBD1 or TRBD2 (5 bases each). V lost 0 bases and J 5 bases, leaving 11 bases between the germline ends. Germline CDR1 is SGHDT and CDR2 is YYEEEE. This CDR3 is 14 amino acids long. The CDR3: CASSLALGVETQYF. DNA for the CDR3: TGTGCCAGCAGCTTGGCCCTGGGGGTGGAGACCCAGTACTTC.

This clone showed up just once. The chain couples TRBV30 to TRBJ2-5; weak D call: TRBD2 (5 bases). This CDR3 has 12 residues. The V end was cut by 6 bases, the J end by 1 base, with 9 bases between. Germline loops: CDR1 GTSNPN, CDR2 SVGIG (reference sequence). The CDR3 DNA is TGTGCCTGCATAGCGCCCCAAGAGACCCAGTACTTC. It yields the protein CACIAPQETQYF.

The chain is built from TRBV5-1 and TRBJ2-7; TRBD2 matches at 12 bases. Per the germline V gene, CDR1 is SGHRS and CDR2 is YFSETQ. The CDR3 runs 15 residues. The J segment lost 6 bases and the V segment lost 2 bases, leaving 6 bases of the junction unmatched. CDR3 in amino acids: CASSLDLAGGPEQYF. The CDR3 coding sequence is TGCGCCAGCAGCTTAGACCTAGCGGGAGGGCCCGAGCAGTACTTC.

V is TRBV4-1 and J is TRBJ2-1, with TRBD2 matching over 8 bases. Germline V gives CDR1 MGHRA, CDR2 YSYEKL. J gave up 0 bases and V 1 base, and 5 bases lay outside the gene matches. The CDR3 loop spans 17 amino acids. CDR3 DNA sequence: TGCGCCAGCAGCCAAGCCATTAGCGGGGTCTCCTACAATGAGCAGTTCTTC. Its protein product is CASSQAISGVSYNEQFF.

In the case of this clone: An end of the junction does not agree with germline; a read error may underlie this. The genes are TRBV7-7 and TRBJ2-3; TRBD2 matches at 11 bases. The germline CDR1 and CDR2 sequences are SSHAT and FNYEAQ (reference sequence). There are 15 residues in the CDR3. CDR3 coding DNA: TGTGCTAGCAGCCAGACTAGCGGGATCACAGATACGCAGTATTTT. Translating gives CASSQTSGITDTQYF.

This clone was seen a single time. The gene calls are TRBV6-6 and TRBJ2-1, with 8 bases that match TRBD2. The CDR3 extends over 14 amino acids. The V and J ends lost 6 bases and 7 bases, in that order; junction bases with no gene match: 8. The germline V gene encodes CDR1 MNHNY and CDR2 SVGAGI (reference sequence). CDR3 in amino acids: CASSKAGDRNEQFF. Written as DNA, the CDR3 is TGTGCCAGCAGCAAAGCGGGAGATCGGAATGAGCAGTTCTTC.

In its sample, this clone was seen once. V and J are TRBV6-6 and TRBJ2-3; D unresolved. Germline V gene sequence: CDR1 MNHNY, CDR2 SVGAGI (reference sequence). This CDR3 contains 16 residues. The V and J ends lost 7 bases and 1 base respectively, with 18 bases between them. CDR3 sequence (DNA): TGTGCCAGCACCGAAACTGGGCGGACCGGCACAGATACGCAGTATTTT. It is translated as CASTETGRTGTDTQYF.